The sample holds a few counts of the clone carrying this T cell receptor (beta chain). Trimming left V 3 bases short and J 5 bases short, with 14 bases between. CDR1 SGDLS and CDR2 YYNGEE come from the germline V gene. The CDR3 covers 15 residues. TCRdb redid the calling of the RT-PCR reads with MiXCR, one entry per CDR3 protein. The repertoire holds hundreds of thousands of distinct CDR3 sequences, 11% to 15% seen once, with about 3.9% in the top ten. Sequenced input: memory CD4+ T cells from blood. V usage is TRBV9 and J usage is TRBJ2-2, with D hard to call. This sequence was found in a female donor in good health, serving as a healthy control. The CDR3 reads CASSALPDGTGELFF. CDR3 nucleotides: TGTGCCAGCAGCGCACTACCGGACGGGACCGGGGAGCTGTTTTTT.